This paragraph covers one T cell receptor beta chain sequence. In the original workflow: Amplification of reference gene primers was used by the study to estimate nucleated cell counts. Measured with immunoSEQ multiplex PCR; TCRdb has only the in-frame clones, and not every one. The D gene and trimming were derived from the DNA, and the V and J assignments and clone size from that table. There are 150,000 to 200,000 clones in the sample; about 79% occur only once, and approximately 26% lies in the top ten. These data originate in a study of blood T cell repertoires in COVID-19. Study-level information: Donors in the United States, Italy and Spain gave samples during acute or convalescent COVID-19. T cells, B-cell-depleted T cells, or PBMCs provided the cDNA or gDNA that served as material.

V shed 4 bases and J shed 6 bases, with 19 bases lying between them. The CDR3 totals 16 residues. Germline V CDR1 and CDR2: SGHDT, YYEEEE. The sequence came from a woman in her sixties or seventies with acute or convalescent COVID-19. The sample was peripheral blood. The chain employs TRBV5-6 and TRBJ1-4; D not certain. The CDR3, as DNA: TGTGCCAGCAGCCGATCCTACAGAGCTCGAGATGAAAAACTGTTTTTT. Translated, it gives CASSRSYRARDEKLFF. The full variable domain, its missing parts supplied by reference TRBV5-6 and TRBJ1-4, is DAGVTQSPTHLIKTRGQQVTLRCSPKSGHDTVSWYQQALGQGPQFIFQYYEEEERQRGNFPDRFSGHQFPNYSSELNVNALLLGDSALYLCASSRSYRARDEKLFFGSGTQLSVL.